This T cell receptor beta chain was recovered during a study of tumor-infiltrating lymphocytes in primary liver carcinoma. Findings and limits, study-wide: Paired tumor-adjacent and tumor-blood samples overlapped less than tumor region pairs did. Significantly larger top-250-clone fractions were found in tumors than in blood (p = 0.039).

The input was 500 ng total RNA; TCR beta cDNA was made from it with a constant-region primer. Slightly modified ARM-PCR, run as three nested multiplex PCR rounds, produced the TCR beta libraries. In the first two PCR rounds, TRBV1-TRBV30 forward primers were paired with a C-beta reverse primer, and each round lasted roughly 10 cycles. Using its own MiXCR run on the multiplex PCR reads, TCRdb lists one record per CDR3 protein. The sample lists roughly 120,000 distinct CDR3 sequences; about 59% were seen once. Germline V gene lookup returns CDR1 SGHVS and CDR2 FQNEAQ. The CDR3 length is 11 residues. This clonotype was recorded only once. Its target is unknown. A junction boundary mismatches the germline segment, possibly from a read error. The approximately 20-31 mg bulk tissue piece was not sorted before simultaneous RNA and DNA extraction. Surgical resection was the treatment these patients received for primary liver carcinoma. Every tumor sample held more than 85% viable tumor cells.

The V call is TRBV7-8, the J call TRBJ2-2; D remains ambiguous. This TCR came from a woman in her fifties or sixties with primary liver carcinoma and hepatitis B virus infection. The sequenced sample was liver tumor tissue from sampling region 1. Stated subset: tumor region T1, superior pole. The CDR3 coding sequence is TGCCAGCAGCTTAGAGGTCGGGAGCTGTTTTTT. Amino acids: CQQLRGRELFF.